Below are 28 T cell receptor beta chains sequenced from a single sample in a study of T cells after yellow fever vaccination. TCRdb re-called the 5' RACE reads through MiXCR, storing one row per CDR3 protein. The data hold approximately 510,000 distinct CDR3 sequences, with about a fifth observed a single time. Sequences were derived from PBMCs, sampled about 21 days after the first yellow fever vaccination. The receptors derive from a man between 18 and 29 years old who received the YFV17D yellow fever vaccine.

V gene TRBV28 combines with J gene TRBJ1-4, with 7 positions matching TRBD1. This CDR3 has 15 residues. Germline CDR1 is MDHEN and CDR2 is SYDVKM. The V and J ends lost 8 bases and 8 bases, in that order; junction bases with no gene match: 14. CDR3 amino acids: CASLPSKGAGEKLFF. CDR3 nucleotides: TGTGCCAGCCTCCCATCTAAGGGGGCTGGGGAAAAACTGTTTTTT.

This clonotype turned up a few times. The DNA of the CDR3 is TGTGCCAGCTCTCCGAATAAGGGGGGACCGCAAGTTGGCTACACCTTC. Protein sequence: CASSPNKGGPQVGYTF. The chain is built from TRBV18 and TRBJ1-2, with D perhaps TRBD1 (6 bases). The V gene lost 6 bases and the J gene lost 7 bases, with 24 bases spanning the gap. This CDR3 contains 16 residues. Looked up from germline, CDR1 is KGHSH and CDR2 is LQKENI.

V is TRBV5-1 and J is TRBJ2-2; 7 positions agree with TRBD1. Per germline, CDR1 SGHRS and CDR2 YFSETQ. Trimming removed 5 bases from V and 1 base from J; junction bases left unmatched: 11. This CDR3 is built from 17 residues. CDR3 coding DNA: TGCGCCAGCAGTATAACAGGGGCCCGAAAGAACACCGGGGAGCTGTTTTTT. This translates into CASSITGARKNTGELFF.

At least ten counts were recorded for this clonotype. CDR3 protein: CSAERGRVTF. CDR3 in DNA: TGCAGTGCTGAAAGGGGGCGAGTAACCTTC. This chain joins TRBV20-1 and TRBJ1-2; TRBD1 matches at 7 bases. CDR1 and CDR2 from the germline V gene are DFQATT and SNEGSKA (reference sequence). V dropped 5 bases and J dropped 14; count of bases not matched to a gene: 8. The CDR3 extends over 10 amino acids.

The V and J genes are TRBV5-1 and TRBJ2-6; D is unclear. Germline V gene lookup returns CDR1 SGHRS and CDR2 YFSETQ. The CDR3 runs 16 residues. The V and J ends lost 5 bases and 2 bases respectively, with 14 bases between them. This chain's CDR3 is CASRVGTMAGANVLTF. The CDR3 DNA is TGCGCCAGCAGAGTGGGTACGATGGCTGGGGCCAACGTCCTGACTTTC.

This clonotype was found many times. The V call is TRBV6-4, the J call TRBJ2-3, with D maybe TRBD2 (6 bases). The germline V gene has CDR1 MRHNA and CDR2 SNTAGT. V gave up 3 bases and J gave up 6 bases, with 13 bases separating them. CDR3 length equals 14 residues. This CDR3 is CASSEARGMDTQYF. Written as DNA, the CDR3 is TGTGCCAGCAGTGAGGCCCGGGGGATGGATACGCAGTATTTT.

This clonotype appeared a few times. The gene calls are TRBV19 and TRBJ1-5; 7 bases fit TRBD1. The CDR3 has 13 amino acids. Germline-derived CDR1 and CDR2 are LNHDA and SQIVND (reference sequence). The J segment lost 7 bases and the V segment lost 5 bases, leaving 5 bases of the junction unmatched. The CDR3 DNA reads TGTGCCAGTAGTTGGGACAGTAAACAGCCCCAGCATTTT. Translating gives CASSWDSKQPQHF.

The rearrangement joins TRBV19 to TRBJ2-2, with 7 bases aligning to TRBD1. The V gene end was trimmed by 6 bases and the J gene end by 9 bases; junction bases not matched to a gene: 4. Germline-derived CDR1 and CDR2 are LNHDA and SQIVND (reference sequence). This CDR3 spans 12 amino acids. The CDR3, as DNA: TGTGCCAGTAGCAGGGGGAACTGGGAGCTGTTTTTT. Amino acid sequence: CASSRGNWELFF.

This clonotype has more than one count but fewer than ten. The chain couples TRBV5-4 to TRBJ2-1; D remains unclear. This CDR3 comprises 15 residues. Looked up from germline, CDR1 is SGHNT and CDR2 is YYREEE (reference sequence). V lost 0 bases and J 0 bases, leaving 7 bases between the germline ends. CDR3 bases: TGTGCCAGCAGCTTGGCTCCTAGCTCCTACAATGAGCAGTTCTTC. This codes for CASSLAPSSYNEQFF.

In this sample, this clonotype turned up many times. The rearrangement links TRBV7-2 to TRBJ2-5; TRBD1 matches 7 bases. The V segment lost 3 bases and the J segment 1 base; nucleotides outside the gene matches: 5. CDR3 length: 15 residues. The V gene's germline CDR1 is SGHTA and CDR2 FQGNSA. The CDR3 reads CASSFPTGRQETQYF. The CDR3 DNA is TGTGCCAGCAGCTTCCCGACAGGGCGCCAAGAGACCCAGTACTTC.

This clonotype was found many times. V gene TRBV7-3 combines with J gene TRBJ2-5, with D uncertain. Looked up from germline, CDR1 is SGHTA and CDR2 is FQGTGA. This CDR3 is built from 13 residues. V gave up 3 bases and J gave up 1 base, with 6 bases separating them. The chain's CDR3 is CASSFGSQETQYF. In DNA, the CDR3 is TGTGCCAGCAGCTTTGGTAGCCAAGAGACCCAGTACTTC.

This clonotype appeared a few times. The chain carries TRBV14 and TRBJ2-5; D remains unclear. The CDR3 is made up of 14 amino acids. Looked up from germline, CDR1 is SGHDN and CDR2 is FVKESK. With 0 bases removed from V and 5 bases from J, the gap between germline ends came to 10 bases. The CDR3 DNA follows: TGTGCCAGCAGCCAAGAAGGGTACCGTGAGACCCAGTACTTC. Translation gives CASSQEGYRETQYF.

The chain couples TRBV20-1 to TRBJ2-7, with D possibly TRBD2 on 5 matching bases. The V end lost 6 bases, the J end lost 0 bases, and 18 bases lay between the germline ends. In germline, CDR1 is DFQATT, CDR2 SNEGSKA (reference sequence). This CDR3 is built from 15 residues. This CDR3 reads CSAKEGQAGSYEQYF. CDR3 sequence (DNA): TGCAGTGCCAAAGAGGGTCAAGCAGGCTCCTACGAGCAGTACTTC.

This CDR3 reads CASSQLTARDTQYF. CDR3 nucleotides: TGTGCCAGCAGCCAACTAACGGCAAGGGATACGCAGTATTTT. V is TRBV3-1 and J is TRBJ2-3; D call uncertain. V gave up 2 bases and J gave up 6 bases, with 12 bases separating them. The germline gives CDR1 LGHDT, CDR2 YNNKEL (reference sequence). This CDR3 is built from 14 residues.

Only a few counts were recorded for this clonotype. J is TRBJ1-4 and V is TRBV15; no firm D call. Germline V gene lookup returns CDR1 LNHNV and CDR2 YYDKDF (reference sequence). The CDR3 extends over 14 amino acids. V shed 1 base and J shed 0 bases, with 3 bases lying between them. The CDR3 is CATSRGATNEKLFF. CDR3 bases: TGTGCCACCAGCAGAGGGGCAACTAATGAAAAACTGTTTTTT.

The rearrangement uses TRBV5-1 and TRBJ1-1; TRBD1 matches at 7 bases. The CDR3 length is 15 residues. The J segment lost 1 base and the V segment lost 4 bases, leaving 7 bases of the junction unmatched. Germline values: CDR1 SGHRS, CDR2 YFSETQ. The CDR3: CASSPGAGGNTEAFF. The CDR3 bases are TGCGCCAGCAGCCCCGGGGCAGGGGGGAACACTGAAGCTTTCTTT.

In this sample, this clonotype turned up a few times. The chain recombines TRBV7-9 with TRBJ1-1; D is unresolved. Trimming stripped 1 base from V and 7 bases from J, with 10 bases between. From germline, CDR1 is SEHNR and CDR2 FQNEAQ (reference sequence). The CDR3 has 13 residues. CDR3 nucleotides: TGTGCCAGCAGCTTAGTTAAGGTGCGTGAAGCTTTCTTT. The encoded protein is CASSLVKVREAFF.

The V call is TRBV12-3 or TRBV12-4, the J call TRBJ1-6; D uncertain. V shed 6 bases and J shed 7 bases, with 10 bases lying between them. The CDR3 spans 13 residues. Here the CDR3 DNA reads TGTGCCAGCAGCATAAACATGAATTCACCCCTCCACTTT. Amino acid sequence: CASSINMNSPLHF.

This sequence joins TRBV20-1 and TRBJ2-6, with D perhaps matching TRBD2 (5 bases). CDR1 is DFQATT and CDR2 is SNEGSKA in the germline V gene (reference sequence). Trimming shortened V by 5 bases and J by 3 bases, and 11 bases separated the two germline ends. The CDR3 spans 14 residues. CDR3 sequence: CSAAPGVGANVLTF. DNA of the CDR3: TGCAGTGCTGCCCCCGGGGTTGGGGCCAACGTCCTGACTTTC.

V and J are TRBV5-1 and TRBJ2-5; 9 positions agree with TRBD1. V dropped 0 bases and J dropped 5; count of bases not matched to a gene: 5. Germline lookup yields CDR1 SGHRS and CDR2 YFSETQ. CDR3 length equals 15 residues. CDR3 protein: CASSLAGTGHETQYF. Here the CDR3 DNA reads TGCGCCAGCAGCTTGGCCGGGACAGGGCACGAGACCCAGTACTTC.

This clonotype was observed a handful of times. The CDR3 coding sequence is TGTGCCAGCAGCTTAGGTTTTGGCAGAAGCTCCTACGAGCAGTACTTC. It yields the protein CASSLGFGRSSYEQYF. V is TRBV7-9 and J is TRBJ2-7; no reliable D call. The V gene's germline CDR1 is SEHNR and CDR2 FQNEAQ (reference sequence). The CDR3 runs to 16 residues. Trimming removed 1 base at V and 0 bases at J, with 13 bases between.

A remark on this clonotype: The junction departs from germline at one end; a sequencing error may be responsible. The chain carries TRBV12-3 or TRBV12-4 and TRBJ1-2, with 8 bases fitting TRBD1. The CDR3 consists of 14 residues. For the CDR3, the DNA is TGTGCCAACAGTTTGGGACAGGAGTACTATGGCTACACCTTC. It encodes CANSLGQEYYGYTF.

Only a few counts were recorded for this clonotype. The V call is TRBV7-3, the J call TRBJ2-6; D uncertain. The CDR3 extends over 16 amino acids. V was clipped by 2 bases and J by 0 bases, with 8 bases between them. The germline gives CDR1 SGHTA, CDR2 FQGTGA. The CDR3 is CASSLGPNSGANVLTF. The CDR3 DNA sequence: TGTGCCAGCAGCTTAGGCCCGAACTCTGGGGCCAACGTCCTGACTTTC.

This chain uses TRBV27 with TRBJ1-1; D is undetermined. The V end lost 6 bases, the J end lost 1 base, and 12 bases lay between the germline ends. The germline V gene encodes CDR1 MNHEY and CDR2 SMNVEV (reference sequence). CDR3 length: 14 amino acids. CDR3 coding DNA: TGTGCCAGCAGCATTTCGAGGCGGAACACTGAAGCTTTCTTT. Its protein product is CASSISRRNTEAFF.

The gene calls are TRBV5-1 and TRBJ2-7; the D gene is possibly TRBD2 (6 bases). V gave up 4 bases and J gave up 3 bases, with 14 bases separating them. Germline assignment: CDR1 SGHRS and CDR2 YFSETQ. The CDR3 spans 14 residues. The CDR3 region is CASSRGTSRYEQYV. CDR3 in DNA: TGCGCCAGCAGCCGGGGGACCTCTCGCTACGAGCAGTACGTC.

This clonotype was seen many times. The CDR3 nucleotides read TGTGCCAGCAGCTTTACGGGGGCGGATGGCTACACCTTC. This sequence encodes CASSFTGADGYTF. The V call is TRBV5-5, the J call TRBJ1-2; D possibly corresponds to TRBD1 (6 bases). The CDR3 extends over 13 amino acids. The V gene's germline CDR1 is SGHKS and CDR2 YYEKEE (reference sequence). Trimming took 2 bases from V and 6 from J, leaving 11 bases between them.

The chain couples TRBV28 to TRBJ1-4, with 9 bases that match TRBD1. Germline V gene sequence: CDR1 MDHEN, CDR2 SYDVKM. CDR3 length: 15 residues. J gave up 7 bases and V 6 bases, and 9 bases lay outside the gene matches. In DNA, the CDR3 is TGTGCCAGCAGGATCTCGGGACAGGGTAGTGAAAAACTGTTTTTT. The encoded protein is CASRISGQGSEKLFF.

The rearrangement joins TRBV3-1 to TRBJ1-6; 7 nucleotides agree with TRBD1. The trim removed 6 bases at V and 8 bases at J, leaving 7 bases unmatched. CDR3 length equals 14 residues. The germline CDR1 and CDR2 sequences are LGHDT and YNNKEL (reference sequence). The CDR3 spells CASRRTGSDSPLHF. CDR3 DNA sequence: TGTGCCAGCAGGCGGACAGGTTCCGATTCACCCCTCCACTTT.